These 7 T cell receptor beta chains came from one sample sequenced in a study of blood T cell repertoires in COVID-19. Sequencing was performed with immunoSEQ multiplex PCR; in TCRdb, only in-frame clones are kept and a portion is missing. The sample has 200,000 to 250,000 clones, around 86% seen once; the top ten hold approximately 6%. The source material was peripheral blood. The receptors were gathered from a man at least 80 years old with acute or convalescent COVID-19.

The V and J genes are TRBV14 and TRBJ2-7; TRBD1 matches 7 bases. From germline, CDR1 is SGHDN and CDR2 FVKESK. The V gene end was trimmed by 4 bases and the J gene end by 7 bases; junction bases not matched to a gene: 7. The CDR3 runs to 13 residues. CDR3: CASSLDRVREQYF. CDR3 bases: TGTGCCAGCAGCCTCGACAGGGTCAGAGAGCAGTACTTC.

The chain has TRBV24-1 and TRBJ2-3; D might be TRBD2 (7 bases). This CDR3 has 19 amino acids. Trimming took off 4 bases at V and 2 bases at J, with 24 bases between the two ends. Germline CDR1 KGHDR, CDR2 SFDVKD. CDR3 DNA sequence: TGTGCCACCAGTGACCGCGGACAGCCGGGACTACAACACACAGATACGCAGTATTTT. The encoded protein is CATSDRGQPGLQHTDTQYF.

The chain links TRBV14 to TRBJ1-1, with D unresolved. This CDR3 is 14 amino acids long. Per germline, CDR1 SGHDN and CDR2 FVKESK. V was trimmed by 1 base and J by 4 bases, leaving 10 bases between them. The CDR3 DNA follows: TGTGCCAGCAGCCAAGTGGTGTCGAGCACTGAAGCTTTCTTT. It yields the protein CASSQVVSSTEAFF.

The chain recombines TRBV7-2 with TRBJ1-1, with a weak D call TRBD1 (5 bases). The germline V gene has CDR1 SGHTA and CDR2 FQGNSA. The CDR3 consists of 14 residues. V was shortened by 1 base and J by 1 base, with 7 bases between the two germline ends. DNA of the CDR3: TGTGCCAGCAGCTTAGTTAGGGGGAACACTGAAGCTTTCTTT. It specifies CASSLVRGNTEAFF. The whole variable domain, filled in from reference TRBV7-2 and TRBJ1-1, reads GAGVSQSPSNKVTEKGKDVELRCDPISGHTALYWYRQSLGQGLEFLIYFQGNSAPDKSGLPSDRFSAERTGGSVSTLTIQRTQQEDSAVYLCASSLVRGNTEAFFGQGTRLTVV.

CDR3 in amino acids: CASSLGGAEAFF. The CDR3 bases are TGTGCCAGCAGCTTAGGAGGCGCTGAAGCTTTCTTT. The chain has TRBV7-3 and TRBJ1-1; D not certain. CDR3 length equals 12 residues. V was cut by 2 bases and J by 6 bases, with 7 bases left in between. Germline V CDR1 and CDR2: SGHTA, FQGTGA.

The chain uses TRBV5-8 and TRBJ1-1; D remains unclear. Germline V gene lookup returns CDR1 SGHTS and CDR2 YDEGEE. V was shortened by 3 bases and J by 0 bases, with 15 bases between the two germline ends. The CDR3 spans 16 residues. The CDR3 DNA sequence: TGTGCCAGCAGCTACTCCACCCTCGGAGTGAACACTGAAGCTTTCTTT. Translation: CASSYSTLGVNTEAFF.

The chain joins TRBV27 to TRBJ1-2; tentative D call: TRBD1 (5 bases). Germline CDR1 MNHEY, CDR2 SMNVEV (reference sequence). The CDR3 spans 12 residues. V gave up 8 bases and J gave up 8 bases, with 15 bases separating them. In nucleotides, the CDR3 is TGTGCCAGCCGTGGGGCTGGCGCGGGCTACACCTTC. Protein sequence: CASRGAGAGYTF.